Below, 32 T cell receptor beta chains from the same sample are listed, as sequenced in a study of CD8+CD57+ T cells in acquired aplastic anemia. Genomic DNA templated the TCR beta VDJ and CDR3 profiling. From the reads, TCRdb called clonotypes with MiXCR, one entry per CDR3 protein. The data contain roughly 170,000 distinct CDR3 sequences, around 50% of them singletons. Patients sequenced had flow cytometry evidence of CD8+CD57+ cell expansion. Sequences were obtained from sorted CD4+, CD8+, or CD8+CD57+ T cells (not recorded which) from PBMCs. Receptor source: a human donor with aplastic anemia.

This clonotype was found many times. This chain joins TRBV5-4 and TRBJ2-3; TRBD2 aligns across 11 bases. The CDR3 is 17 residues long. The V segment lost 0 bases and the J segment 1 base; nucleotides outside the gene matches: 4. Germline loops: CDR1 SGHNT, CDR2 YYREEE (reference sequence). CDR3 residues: CASSLGLSGGGTDTQYF. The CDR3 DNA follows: TGTGCCAGCAGCTTGGGTCTTAGCGGGGGGGGCACAGATACGCAGTATTTT. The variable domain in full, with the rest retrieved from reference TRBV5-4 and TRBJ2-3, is ETGVTQSPTHLIKTRGQQVTLRCSSQSGHNTVSWYQQALGQGPQFIFQYYREEENGRGNFPPRFSGLQFPNYSSELNVNALELDDSALYLCASSLGLSGGGTDTQYFGPGTRLTVL.

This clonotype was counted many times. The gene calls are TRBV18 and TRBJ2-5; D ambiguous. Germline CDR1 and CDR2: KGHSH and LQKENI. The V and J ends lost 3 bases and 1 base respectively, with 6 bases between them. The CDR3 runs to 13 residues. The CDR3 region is CASSPGSQETQYF. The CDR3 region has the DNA TGTGCCAGCTCACCGGGTAGCCAAGAGACCCAGTACTTC.

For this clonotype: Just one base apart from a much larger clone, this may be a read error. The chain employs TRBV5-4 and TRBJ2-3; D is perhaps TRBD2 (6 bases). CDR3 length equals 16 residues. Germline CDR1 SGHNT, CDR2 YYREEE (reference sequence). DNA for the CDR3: TGTGCCAGCGGCTTGGCTAGCGCGCCCGCCAGGGATACGCAGTATTTT. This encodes CASGLASAPARDTQYF. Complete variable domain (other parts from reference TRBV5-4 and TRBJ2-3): ETGVTQSPTHLIKTRGQQVTLRCSSQSGHNTVSWYQQALGQGPQFIFQYYREEENGRGNFPPRFSGLQFPNYSSELNVNALELDDSALYLCASGLASAPARDTQYFGPGTRLTVL.

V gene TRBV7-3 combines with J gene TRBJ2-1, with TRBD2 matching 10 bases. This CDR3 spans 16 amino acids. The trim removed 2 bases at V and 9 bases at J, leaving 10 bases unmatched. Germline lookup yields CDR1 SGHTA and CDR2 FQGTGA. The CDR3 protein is CASSLRAGGPYSEQFF. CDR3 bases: TGTGCCAGCAGCTTACGAGCGGGGGGGCCGTATTCTGAGCAGTTCTTC.

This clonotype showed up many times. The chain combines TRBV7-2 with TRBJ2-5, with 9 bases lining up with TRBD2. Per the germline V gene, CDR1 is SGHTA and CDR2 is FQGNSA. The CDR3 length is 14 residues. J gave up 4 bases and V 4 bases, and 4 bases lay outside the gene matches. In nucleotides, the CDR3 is TGTGCCAGCAGCTACGCGGGGGGGGGAGAGACCCAGTACTTC. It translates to CASSYAGGGETQYF.

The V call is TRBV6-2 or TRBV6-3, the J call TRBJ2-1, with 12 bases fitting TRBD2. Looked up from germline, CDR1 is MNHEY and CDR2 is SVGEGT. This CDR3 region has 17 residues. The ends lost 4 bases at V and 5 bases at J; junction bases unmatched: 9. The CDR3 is CASSSLGLAGGNNEQFF. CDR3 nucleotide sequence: TGTGCCAGCAGTTCCCTGGGGCTAGCGGGGGGGAACAATGAGCAGTTCTTC.

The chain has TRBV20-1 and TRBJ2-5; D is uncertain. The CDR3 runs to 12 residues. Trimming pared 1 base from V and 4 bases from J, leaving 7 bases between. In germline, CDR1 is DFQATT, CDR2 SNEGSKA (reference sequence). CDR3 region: CSARGVGETQYF. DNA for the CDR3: TGCAGTGCTAGAGGGGTGGGAGAGACCCAGTACTTC.

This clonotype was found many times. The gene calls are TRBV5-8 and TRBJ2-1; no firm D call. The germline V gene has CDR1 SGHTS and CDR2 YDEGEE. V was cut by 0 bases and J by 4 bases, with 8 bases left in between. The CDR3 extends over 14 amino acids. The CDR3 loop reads CASSLGGRYNEQFF. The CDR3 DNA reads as TGTGCCAGCAGCTTGGGGGGTCGGTACAATGAGCAGTTCTTC.

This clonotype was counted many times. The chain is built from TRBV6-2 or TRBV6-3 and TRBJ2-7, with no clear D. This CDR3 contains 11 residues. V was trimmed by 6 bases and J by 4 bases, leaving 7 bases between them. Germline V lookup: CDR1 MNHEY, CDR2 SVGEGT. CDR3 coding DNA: TGTGCCAGCAGCCGGACGTACGAGCAGTACTTC. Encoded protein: CASSRTYEQYF.

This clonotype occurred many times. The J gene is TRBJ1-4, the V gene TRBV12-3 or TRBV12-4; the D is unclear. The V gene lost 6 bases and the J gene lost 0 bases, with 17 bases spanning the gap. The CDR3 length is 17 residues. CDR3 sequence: CASRPPFRIATNEKLFF. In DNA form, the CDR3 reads TGTGCCAGCAGGCCCCCCTTTCGAATCGCAACTAATGAAAAACTGTTTTTT.

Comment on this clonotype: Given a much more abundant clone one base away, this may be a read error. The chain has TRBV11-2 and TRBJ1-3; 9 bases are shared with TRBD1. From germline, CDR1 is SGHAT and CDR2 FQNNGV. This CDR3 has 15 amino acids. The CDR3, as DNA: TGTGCCAGCAGCCTCCAACAGGGGGCGGGAAACACCACATATTTT. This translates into CASSLQQGAGNTTYF.

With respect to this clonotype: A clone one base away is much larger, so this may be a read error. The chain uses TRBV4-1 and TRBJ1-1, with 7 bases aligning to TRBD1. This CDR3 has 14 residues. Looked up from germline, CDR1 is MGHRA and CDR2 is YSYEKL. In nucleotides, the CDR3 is TGCGCCTGCAGCAACGACAGGGCGAACACTGAAGCTTTCTTT. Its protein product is CACSNDRANTEAFF.

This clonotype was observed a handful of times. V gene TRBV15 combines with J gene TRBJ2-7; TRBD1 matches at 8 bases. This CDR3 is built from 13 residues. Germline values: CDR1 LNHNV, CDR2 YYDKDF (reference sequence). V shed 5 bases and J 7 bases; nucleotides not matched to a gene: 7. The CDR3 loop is CATSSPGGLEQYF. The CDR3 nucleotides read TGTGCCACCAGCTCCCCAGGGGGCCTTGAGCAGTACTTC.

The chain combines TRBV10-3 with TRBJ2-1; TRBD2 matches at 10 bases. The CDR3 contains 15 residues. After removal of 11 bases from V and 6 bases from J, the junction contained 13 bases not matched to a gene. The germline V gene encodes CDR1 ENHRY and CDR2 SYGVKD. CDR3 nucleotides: TGTGCCGCCGCCTTAGCGGGAGGCGCCCTCAATGAGCAGTTCTTC. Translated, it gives CAAALAGGALNEQFF.

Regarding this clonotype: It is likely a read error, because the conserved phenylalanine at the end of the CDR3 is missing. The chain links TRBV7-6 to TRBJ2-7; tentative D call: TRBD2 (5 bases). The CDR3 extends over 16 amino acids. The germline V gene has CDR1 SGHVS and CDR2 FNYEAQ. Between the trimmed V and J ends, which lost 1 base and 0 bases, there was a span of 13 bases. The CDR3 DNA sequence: TGTGCCAGCAGCTTAGGGGCAGCGGAGGCCTCCTACGAGCAGTACCTC. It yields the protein CASSLGAAEASYEQYL.

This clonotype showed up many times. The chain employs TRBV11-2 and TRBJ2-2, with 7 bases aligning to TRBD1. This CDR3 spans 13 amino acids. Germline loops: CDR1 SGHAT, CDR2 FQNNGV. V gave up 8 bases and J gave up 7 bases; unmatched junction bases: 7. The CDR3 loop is CASGGQADGELFF. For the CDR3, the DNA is TGTGCCAGCGGCGGACAGGCAGACGGGGAGCTGTTTTTT. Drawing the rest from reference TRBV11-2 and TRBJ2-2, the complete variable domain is EAGVAQSPRYKIIEKRQSVAFWCNPISGHATLYWYQQILGQGPKLLIQFQNNGVVDDSQLPKDRFSAERLKGVDSTLKIQPAKLEDSAVYLCASGGQADGELFFGEGSRLTVL.

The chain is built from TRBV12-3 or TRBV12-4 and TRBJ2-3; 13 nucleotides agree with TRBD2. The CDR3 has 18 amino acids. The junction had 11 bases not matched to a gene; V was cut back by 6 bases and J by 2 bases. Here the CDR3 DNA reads TGTGCCAGCAGCCCTTATCCCGGACTAGCGGGGGCCACAGATACGCAGTATTTT. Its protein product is CASSPYPGLAGATDTQYF.

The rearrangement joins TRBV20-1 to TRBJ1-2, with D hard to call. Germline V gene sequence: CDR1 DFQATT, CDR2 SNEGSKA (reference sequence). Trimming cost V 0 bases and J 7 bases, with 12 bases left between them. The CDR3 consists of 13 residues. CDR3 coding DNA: TGCAGTGCTAGAGATCTGGAAGGACGTGGCTACACCTTC. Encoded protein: CSARDLEGRGYTF.

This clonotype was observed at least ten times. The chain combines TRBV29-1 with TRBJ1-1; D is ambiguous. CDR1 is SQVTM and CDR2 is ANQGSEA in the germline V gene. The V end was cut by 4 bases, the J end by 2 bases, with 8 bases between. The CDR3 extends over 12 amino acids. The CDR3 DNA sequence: TGCAGCGTTGGGCAGTATAACACTGAAGCTTTCTTT. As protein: CSVGQYNTEAFF.

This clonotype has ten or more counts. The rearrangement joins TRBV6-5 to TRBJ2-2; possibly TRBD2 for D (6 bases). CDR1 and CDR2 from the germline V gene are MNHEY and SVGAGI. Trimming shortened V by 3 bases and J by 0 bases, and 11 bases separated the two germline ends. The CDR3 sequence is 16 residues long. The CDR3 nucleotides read TGTGCCAGCAGTTATTCTTCGGGGGCGAACACCGGGGAGCTGTTTTTT. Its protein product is CASSYSSGANTGELFF.

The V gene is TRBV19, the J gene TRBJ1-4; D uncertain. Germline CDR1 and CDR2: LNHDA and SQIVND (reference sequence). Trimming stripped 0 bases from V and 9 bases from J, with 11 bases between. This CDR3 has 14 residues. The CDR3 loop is CASSIDGEAKKLFF. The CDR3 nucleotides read TGTGCCAGTAGTATAGACGGCGAAGCGAAAAAACTGTTTTTT. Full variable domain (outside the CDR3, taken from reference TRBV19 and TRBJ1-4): DGGITQSPKYLFRKEGQNVTLSCEQNLNHDAMYWYRQDPGQGLRLIYYSQIVNDFQKGDIAEGYSVSREKKESFPLTVTSAQKNPTAFYLCASSIDGEAKKLFFGSGTQLSVL.

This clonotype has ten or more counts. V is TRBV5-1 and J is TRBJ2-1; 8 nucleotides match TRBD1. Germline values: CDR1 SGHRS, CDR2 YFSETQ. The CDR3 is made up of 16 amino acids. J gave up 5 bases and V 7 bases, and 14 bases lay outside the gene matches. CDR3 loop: CASSNSWQGANNEQFF. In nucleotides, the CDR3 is TGCGCCAGCTCCAATTCATGGCAGGGGGCGAACAATGAGCAGTTCTTC.

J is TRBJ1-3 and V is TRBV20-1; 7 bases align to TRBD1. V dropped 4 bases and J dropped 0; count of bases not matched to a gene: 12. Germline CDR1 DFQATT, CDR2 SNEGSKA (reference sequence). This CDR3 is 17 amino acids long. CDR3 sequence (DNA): TGCAGTGCTATTGTGAGGACCTGGGACAGCTCTGGAAACACCATATATTTT. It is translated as CSAIVRTWDSSGNTIYF.

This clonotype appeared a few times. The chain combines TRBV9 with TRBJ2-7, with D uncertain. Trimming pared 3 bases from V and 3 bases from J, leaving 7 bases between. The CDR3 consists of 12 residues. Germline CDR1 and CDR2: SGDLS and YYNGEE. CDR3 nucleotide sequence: TGTGCCAGCAGCGGTCACGGCTACGAGCAGTACTTC. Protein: CASSGHGYEQYF.

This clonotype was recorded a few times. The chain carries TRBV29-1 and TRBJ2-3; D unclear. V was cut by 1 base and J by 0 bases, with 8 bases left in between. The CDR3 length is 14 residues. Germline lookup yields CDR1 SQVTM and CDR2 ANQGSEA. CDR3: CSVEVAASTDTQYF. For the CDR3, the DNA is TGCAGCGTTGAAGTGGCGGCGAGCACAGATACGCAGTATTTT.

Here the CDR3 reads CASSSDRGRQPQHF. CDR3 DNA: TGTGCCAGCAGTTCGGACAGGGGACGACAGCCCCAGCATTTT. The rearrangement links TRBV12-3 or TRBV12-4 to TRBJ1-5, with 9 bases lining up with TRBD1. The J segment lost 7 bases and the V segment lost 4 bases, leaving 5 bases of the junction unmatched. The length of the CDR3 is 14 residues.

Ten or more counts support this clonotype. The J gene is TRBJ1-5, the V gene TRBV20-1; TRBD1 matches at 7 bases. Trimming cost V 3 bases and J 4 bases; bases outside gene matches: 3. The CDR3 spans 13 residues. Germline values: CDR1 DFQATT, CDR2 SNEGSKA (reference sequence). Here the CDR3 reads CSARVQGNQPQHF. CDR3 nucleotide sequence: TGCAGTGCTAGGGTACAGGGGAATCAGCCCCAGCATTTT.

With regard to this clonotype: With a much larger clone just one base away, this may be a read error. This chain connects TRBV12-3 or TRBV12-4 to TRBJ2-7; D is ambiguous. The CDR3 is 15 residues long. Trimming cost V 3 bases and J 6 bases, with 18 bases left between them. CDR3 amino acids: CASSLNGLRKREQYF. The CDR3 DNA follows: TGTGCCAGCAGTTTGAATGGGTTGAGAAAACGCGAGCAGTACTTC.

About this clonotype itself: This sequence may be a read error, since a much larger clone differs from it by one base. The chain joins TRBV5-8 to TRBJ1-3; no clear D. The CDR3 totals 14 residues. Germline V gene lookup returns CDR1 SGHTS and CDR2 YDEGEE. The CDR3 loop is CASSLVHSGDTIYF. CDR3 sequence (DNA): TGTGCCAGCAGCTTGGTGCATTCTGGAGACACCATATATTTT.

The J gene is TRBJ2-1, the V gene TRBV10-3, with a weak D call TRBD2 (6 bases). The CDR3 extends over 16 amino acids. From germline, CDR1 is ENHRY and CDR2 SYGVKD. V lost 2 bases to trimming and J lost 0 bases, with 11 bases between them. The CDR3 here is CAISEHNGSSYNEQFF. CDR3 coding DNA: TGTGCCATCAGTGAGCATAACGGGAGCTCCTACAATGAGCAGTTCTTC.

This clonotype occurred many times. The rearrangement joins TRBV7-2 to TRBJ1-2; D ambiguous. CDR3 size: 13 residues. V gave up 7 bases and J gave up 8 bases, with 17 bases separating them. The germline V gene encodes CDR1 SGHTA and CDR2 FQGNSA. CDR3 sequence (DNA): TGTGCCAGCACCCCACCACCCTCACTAGGCTACACCTTC. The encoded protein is CASTPPPSLGYTF. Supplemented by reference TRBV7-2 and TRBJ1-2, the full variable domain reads GAGVSQSPSNKVTEKGKDVELRCDPISGHTALYWYRQSLGQGLEFLIYFQGNSAPDKSGLPSDRFSAERTGGSVSTLTIQRTQQEDSAVYLCASTPPPSLGYTFGSGTRLTVV.

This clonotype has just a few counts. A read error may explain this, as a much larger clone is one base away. CDR3 bases: TGTGCCACCAGCAGCGGACTAGCGGGGAGACCGTTAACAGGCACAGATACGCAGTATTTT. It yields the protein CATSSGLAGRPLTGTDTQYF. The rearrangement joins TRBV15 to TRBJ2-3, with TRBD2 identical over 12 bases. Per the germline V gene, CDR1 is LNHNV and CDR2 is YYDKDF (reference sequence). The CDR3 sequence is 20 residues long. The V and J ends lost 3 bases and 1 base, in that order; junction bases with no gene match: 14.